The T cell receptor (beta chain) under discussion was sequenced for a study of beta chain features in type 1 diabetes. The isolated RNA, all of it, was reverse transcribed, so expressed TCRB transcripts were what got sequenced. Assay: immunoSEQ multiplex PCR; the TCRdb copy retains only in-frame clones and omits some. The data show around 430,000 clones, around 30% seen once. CDR1 LNHNV and CDR2 YYDKDF come from the germline V gene (reference sequence). There are 15 residues in the CDR3. The V gene end was trimmed by 0 bases and the J gene end by 6 bases; junction bases not matched to a gene: 1. The sequenced material came from naive CD4+ T cells from blood. The chain recombines TRBV15 with TRBJ2-7; TRBD2 matches 14 bases. The clonotype was recovered from a young man in good health. Written as DNA, the CDR3 is TGTGCCACCAGCAGAGACGGGACTAGCGGGAGCGAGCAGTACTTC. It yields the protein CATSRDGTSGSEQYF.